This TCR beta chain emerged from a study of blood T cells in healthy people across ages. Whole-study results and caveats: Percentage of naive T cells showed a strong correlation with TCR beta diversity. In older individuals, TCR beta diversity per million T cells was lower, falling roughly linearly with age.

In regard to this clonotype: Its antigen remains unidentified.

Individuals who donated were healthy Caucasians from Russia aged about 6 to 95. Isolation per sample recovered at least 6 million PBMCs. The V and J ends lost 3 bases and 4 bases respectively, with 9 bases between them. CDR3 length: 13 residues. A sample-barcoded 5' primer and a J-beta primer mix were used in a second PCR of roughly 6 to 11 cycles. One entry per CDR3 protein, called by TCRdb with MiXCR from the 5' RACE reads. The data show some 1,800,000 distinct CDR3 sequences, more than 35% seen once. Input material: blood. The receptor was isolated from a human donor in good health. The chain recombines TRBV12-3 or TRBV12-4 with TRBJ1-2; D not resolved. The CDR3 sequence: CASSFVGSYGYTF. CDR3 coding DNA: TGTGCCAGCAGTTTTGTCGGGAGCTATGGCTACACCTTC.